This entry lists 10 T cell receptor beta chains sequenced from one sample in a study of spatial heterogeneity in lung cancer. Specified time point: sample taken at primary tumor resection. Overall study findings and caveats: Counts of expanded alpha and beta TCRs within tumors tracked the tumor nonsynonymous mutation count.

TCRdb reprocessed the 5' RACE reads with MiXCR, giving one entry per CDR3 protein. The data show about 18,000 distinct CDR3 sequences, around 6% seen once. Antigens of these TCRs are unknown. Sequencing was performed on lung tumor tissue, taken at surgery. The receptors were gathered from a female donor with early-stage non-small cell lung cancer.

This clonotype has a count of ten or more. The CDR3 nucleotides read TGTGCCAGCAGTTACTCGTTAACGGGACAGCAGAACACTGAAGCTTTCTTT. Translated: CASSYSLTGQQNTEAFF. The chain has TRBV6-2 or TRBV6-3 and TRBJ1-1; 7 bases line up with TRBD1. The CDR3 is 17 residues long. Germline lookup yields CDR1 MNHEY and CDR2 SVGEGT. After removal of 0 bases from V and 1 base from J, the junction contained 8 bases not matched to a gene.

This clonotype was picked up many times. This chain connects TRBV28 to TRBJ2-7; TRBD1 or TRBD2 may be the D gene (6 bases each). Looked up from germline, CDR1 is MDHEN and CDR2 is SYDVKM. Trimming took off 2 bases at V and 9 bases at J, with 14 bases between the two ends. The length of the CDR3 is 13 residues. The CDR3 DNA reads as TGTGCCAGCAGTTTACCCGAGGGGGGTAGGCAGTACTTC. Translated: CASSLPEGGRQYF.

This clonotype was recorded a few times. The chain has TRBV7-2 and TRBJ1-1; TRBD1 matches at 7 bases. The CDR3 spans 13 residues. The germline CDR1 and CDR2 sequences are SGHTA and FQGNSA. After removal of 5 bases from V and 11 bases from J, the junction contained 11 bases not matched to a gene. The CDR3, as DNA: TGTGCCAGCAGCGCGGGGACAGCATCGTTGGCTTTCTTT. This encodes CASSAGTASLAFF.

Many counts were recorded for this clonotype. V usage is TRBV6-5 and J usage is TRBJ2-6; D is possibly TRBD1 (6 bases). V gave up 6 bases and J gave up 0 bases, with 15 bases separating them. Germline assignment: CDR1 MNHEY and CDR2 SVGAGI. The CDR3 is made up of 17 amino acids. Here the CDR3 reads CASRLTGSPSGANVLTF. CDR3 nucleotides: TGTGCCAGCAGGCTAACAGGGAGCCCCTCTGGGGCCAACGTCCTGACTTTC.

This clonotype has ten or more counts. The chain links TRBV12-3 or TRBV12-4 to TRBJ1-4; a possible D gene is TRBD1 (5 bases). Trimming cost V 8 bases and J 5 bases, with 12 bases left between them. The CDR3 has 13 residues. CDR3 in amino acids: CASSGTANEKLFF. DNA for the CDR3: TGTGCCAGCTCGGGGACCGCGAATGAAAAACTGTTTTTT.

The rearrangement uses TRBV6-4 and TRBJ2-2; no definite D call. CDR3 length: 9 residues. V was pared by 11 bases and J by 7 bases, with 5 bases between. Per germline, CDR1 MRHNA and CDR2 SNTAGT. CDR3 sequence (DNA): TGTGCCCCCTACGGGGAGCTGTTTTTT. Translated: CAPYGELFF.

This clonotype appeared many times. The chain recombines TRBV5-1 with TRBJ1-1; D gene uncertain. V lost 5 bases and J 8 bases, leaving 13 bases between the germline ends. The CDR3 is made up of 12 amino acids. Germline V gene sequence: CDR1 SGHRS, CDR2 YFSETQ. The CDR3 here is CASSRNPGEAFF. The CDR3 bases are TGCGCCAGCAGTAGGAATCCGGGAGAAGCTTTCTTT.

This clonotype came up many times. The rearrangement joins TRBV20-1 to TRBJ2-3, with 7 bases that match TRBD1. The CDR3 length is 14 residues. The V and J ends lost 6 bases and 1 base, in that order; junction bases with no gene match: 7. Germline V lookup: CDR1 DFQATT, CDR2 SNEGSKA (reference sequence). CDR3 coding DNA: TGCAGTGCGAGACAGGGTTATGGCACAGATACGCAGTATTTT. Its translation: CSARQGYGTDTQYF.

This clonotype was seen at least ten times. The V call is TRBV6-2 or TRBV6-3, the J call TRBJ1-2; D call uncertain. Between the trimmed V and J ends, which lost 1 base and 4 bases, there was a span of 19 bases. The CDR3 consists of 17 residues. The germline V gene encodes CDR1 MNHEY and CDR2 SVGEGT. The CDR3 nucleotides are TGTGCCAGCAGTTACTACCCGACATCGCGCTTGGGCTATGGCTACACCTTC. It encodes CASSYYPTSRLGYGYTF.

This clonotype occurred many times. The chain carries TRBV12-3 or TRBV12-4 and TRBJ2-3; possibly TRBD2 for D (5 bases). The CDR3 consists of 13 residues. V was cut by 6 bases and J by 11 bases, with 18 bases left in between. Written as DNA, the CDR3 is TGTGCCAGCAGCCAGGCTTTTTCGGGGATGCAGTATTTT. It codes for CASSQAFSGMQYF.